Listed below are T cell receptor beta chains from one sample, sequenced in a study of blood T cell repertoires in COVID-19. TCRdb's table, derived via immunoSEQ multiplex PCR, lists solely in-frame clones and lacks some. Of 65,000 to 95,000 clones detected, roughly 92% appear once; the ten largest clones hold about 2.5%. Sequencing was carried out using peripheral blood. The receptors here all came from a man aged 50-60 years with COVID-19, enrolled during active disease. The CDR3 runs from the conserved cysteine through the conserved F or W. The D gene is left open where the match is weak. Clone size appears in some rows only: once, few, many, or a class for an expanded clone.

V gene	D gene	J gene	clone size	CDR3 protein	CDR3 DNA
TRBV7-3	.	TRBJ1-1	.	CASSLGANTEAFF	TGTGCCAGCAGCTTAGGAGCGAACACTGAAGCTTTCTTT
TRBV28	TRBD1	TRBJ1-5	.	CASSSIASDRGFGYSNQPQHF	TGTGCCAGCAGCTCGATTGCCTCGGACAGGGGGTTCGGGTATAGCAATCAGCCCCAGCATTTT
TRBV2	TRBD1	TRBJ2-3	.	CARTSGTGGGDTQYF	TGTGCCAGAACATCCGGGACAGGGGGCGGAGATACGCAGTATTTT
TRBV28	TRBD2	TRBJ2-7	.	CASALAVSSYEQYF	TGTGCCAGCGCCCTAGCGGTGAGCTCCTACGAGCAGTACTTC
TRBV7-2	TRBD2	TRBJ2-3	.	CASSLGGRSDTQYF	TGTGCCAGCAGCTTAGGCGGGAGATCAGATACGCAGTATTTT
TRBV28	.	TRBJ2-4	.	CASSSGGLAKNIQYF	TGTGCCAGCAGTTCGGGCGGGTTAGCCAAAAACATTCAGTACTTC
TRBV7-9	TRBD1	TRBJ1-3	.	CASSLYGTGGNTIYF	TGTGCCAGCAGCTTATATGGGACAGGGGGAAACACCATATATTTT
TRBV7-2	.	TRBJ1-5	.	CASSLEGVQPQHF	TGTGCCAGCAGCTTAGAGGGGGTCCAGCCCCAGCATTTT
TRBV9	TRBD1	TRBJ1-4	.	CASSVAGGNEKLFF	TGTGCCAGCAGCGTCGCAGGGGGTAATGAAAAACTGTTTTTT
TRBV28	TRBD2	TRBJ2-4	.	CASSYPAGESLAKNIQYF	TGTGCCAGCAGCTACCCTGCGGGGGAGAGTCTAGCCAAAAACATTCAGTACTTC
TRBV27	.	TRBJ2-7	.	CASSLSISGVFSYEQYF	TGTGCCAGCAGTTTATCTATTTCAGGGGTTTTCTCCTACGAGCAGTACTTC
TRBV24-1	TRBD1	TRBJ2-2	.	CATSFAGTANTGELFF	TGTGCCACCAGTTTTGCAGGGACAGCGAACACCGGGGAGCTGTTTTTT
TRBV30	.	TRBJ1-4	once	CAWSTGTGQLFF	TGTGCCTGGAGCACAGGGACCGGGCAACTGTTTTTT
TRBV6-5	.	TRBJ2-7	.	CASSWRQRAGSYEQYF	TGTGCCAGCAGTTGGAGGCAGAGGGCGGGCAGCTACGAGCAGTACTTC
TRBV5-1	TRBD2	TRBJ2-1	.	CASAPTSATYNEQFF	TGCGCCAGCGCCCCGACTAGCGCAACCTACAATGAGCAGTTCTTC